The rows below give T cell receptor beta chains drawn from one sample of a study of cytomegalovirus exposure and HLA in healthy donors. Generated by immunoSEQ multiplex PCR, the TCRdb table keeps only in-frame clones and is missing some. The data contain about 170,000 clones, roughly 80% of them singletons. The sequencing sample was made of PBMCs. The receptors stem from a female donor in good health and CMV-seronegative. CDR3s include the opening cysteine and the closing phenylalanine or tryptophan. The order of the fields is J gene, D gene, clone size, V gene, CDR3 DNA, CDR3 protein. The D gene is left open where the match is weak. Part of the rows lack a size; the others show once, few, many or a class for expanded clones.

TRBJ2-2 TRBD1 - TRBV30 TGTGCCTGGACAGGGGGCTTTCGCACCGGGGAGCTGTTTTTT CAWTGGFRTGELFF
TRBJ2-3 TRBD2 - TRBV10-3 TGTGCCATCAGTGGCGGGGAGGGGGATACGCAGTATTTT CAISGGEGDTQYF
TRBJ2-6 - - TRBV19 TGTGCCAGTAGTGCGGGACAGAACTCTGGGGCCAACGTCCTGACTTTC CASSAGQNSGANVLTF
TRBJ1-1 - - TRBV18 TGTGCCAGCACCGGTTCAGGGATGAACACTGAAGCTTTCTTT CASTGSGMNTEAFF
TRBJ2-7 TRBD2 - TRBV19 TGTGCCAGTAGTATTTTAGCGGGGGGCCCCTACGAGCAGTACTTC CASSILAGGPYEQYF
TRBJ2-7 - - TRBV11-2 TGTGCCAGCAGTGTTACCAGGGACGAGCAGTACTTC CASSVTRDEQYF
TRBJ2-1 TRBD2 - TRBV10-3 TGTGCCATCAGTAGGCTAGCGGGGGGCTACAATGAGCAGTTCTTC CAISRLAGGYNEQFF
TRBJ1-6 - - TRBV19 TGTGCCAGTAGTAATGGCTCACCCCTCCACTTT CASSNGSPLHF
TRBJ1-1 - - TRBV14 TGTGCCAGCAGCCAAGTCGGACTTATGAACACTGAAGCTTTCTTT CASSQVGLMNTEAFF
TRBJ1-1 - - TRBV7-9 TGTGCCAGGAGGGGGTTCACTGAAGCTTTCTTT CARRGFTEAFF
TRBJ2-7 - once TRBV9 TGTGCCAGCAGTCCCGCAGCGACCCCTTCCTACGAGCAGTACTTC CASSPAATPSYEQYF
TRBJ1-3 - - TRBV5-1 TGCGCCAGCAGTTGGGACACTGGAAACACCATATATTTT CASSWDTGNTIYF
TRBJ2-7 TRBD1 - TRBV11-2 TGTGCCAGCAGCTCCGGGACAGTGGACCACTTC CASSSGTVDHF
TRBJ1-1 TRBD1 - TRBV7-2 TGTGCCAGCAGCTTACAGGGGGCGACTGAAGCTTTCTTT CASSLQGATEAFF
TRBJ1-6 - - TRBV4-2 TGTGCCAGCAGCCAAGATTATCGGAATTCACCCCTCCACTTT CASSQDYRNSPLHF
TRBJ2-3 - once TRBV4-2 TGTGCCAGCAGCATAAGGGGGGCGGGGGCCACAGATACGCAGTATTTT CASSIRGAGATDTQYF
TRBJ1-1 - - TRBV4-1 TGCGCCAGCAGCCAAGATACAGGGATCAGAACAACTGAAGCTTTCTTT CASSQDTGIRTTEAFF
TRBJ2-1 TRBD1 - TRBV6-5 TGTGCCAGCAGTTACACGGGACAGGGGGGCGATGAGCAGTTCTTC CASSYTGQGGDEQFF
TRBJ1-6 - - TRBV30 TGTGCCTGGAGGACGGGGGGCCAGTCACCCCTCCACTTT CAWRTGGQSPLHF
TRBJ2-5 - - TRBV4-2 TGTGCCAGCAGCCACCCCAACCGGGACTCCCTGGGCGAGACCCAGTACTTC CASSHPNRDSLGETQYF
TRBJ1-2 - - TRBV9 TGTGCCAGCAGCTCCTACAGTTATGGCTACACCTTC CASSSYSYGYTF
TRBJ1-1 - - TRBV10-1 TGCGCCAGCAGTGAAGGACGGAGGACTGAAGCTTTCTTT CASSEGRRTEAFF
TRBJ2-7 TRBD2 - TRBV7-9 TGTGCCAGCAGCCTCCCGGGGGGGGACTACGAGCAGTACTTC CASSLPGGDYEQYF
TRBJ2-1 TRBD1 - TRBV30 TGTGCCTGGAACCTGGACAGGGACAATGAGCAGTTCTTC CAWNLDRDNEQFF
TRBJ1-2 - - TRBV6-1 TGTGCCAGCAGCCGGGACAAAACTAACTATGGCTACACCTTC CASSRDKTNYGYTF
TRBJ2-7 TRBD2 - TRBV5-6 TGTGCCAGCATTATGGGGGGGAGTACCTACGAGCAGTACTTC CASIMGGSTYEQYF
TRBJ1-1 - - TRBV10-3 TGTGCCATCGAAGAACAGCCGAACACTGAAGCTTTCTTT CAIEEQPNTEAFF
TRBJ1-6 - - TRBV6-4 TGTGCCAGCAGTAACTCCGGTACCTATAATTCACCCCTCCACTTT CASSNSGTYNSPLHF
TRBJ1-2 - - TRBV6-4 TGTGCCAGCAGTGACGGCCACTATGGCTACACCTTC CASSDGHYGYTF
TRBJ1-2 - - TRBV19 TGTGCCAGTAGTATTCGGGGCGGGGACTCCTATGGCTACACCTTC CASSIRGGDSYGYTF
TRBJ1-5 - - TRBV27 TGTGCCAGCAGTCCAAGCAATCAGCCCCAGCATTTT CASSPSNQPQHF
TRBJ2-7 - once TRBV6-5 TGTGCCAGCAGTTACCGTCCCGGGGAGGACTCCTACGAGCAGTACTTC CASSYRPGEDSYEQYF
TRBJ1-2 TRBD1 few TRBV2 TGTGCCAGCAGGCGGGACAGGGCTAACTATGGCTACACCTTC CASRRDRANYGYTF
TRBJ2-3 - - TRBV29-1 TGCAGCGTTCCGGTAGAAACAGATACGCAGTATTTT CSVPVETDTQYF
TRBJ1-2 - - TRBV7-9 TGTGCCAGCAGCTTAGATCGAGGCGGTGGCTACACCTTC CASSLDRGGGYTF
TRBJ2-5 - - TRBV27 TGTGCCAGCAGTTCCGCCCACGTCCGGGAGACCCAGTACTTC CASSSAHVRETQYF
TRBJ1-1 - - TRBV19 TGTGCCAGTAGTATCGGGAGCACTGAAGCTTTCTTT CASSIGSTEAFF
TRBJ1-2 - - TRBV11-2 TGTGCCAGCAGCTTAGATTTCCGGTATGGCTACACCTTC CASSLDFRYGYTF
TRBJ1-4 - - TRBV5-1 TGCGCCAGCAGCTTAGGCCAGGGAGGAGAAAAACTGTTTTTT CASSLGQGGEKLFF
TRBJ1-5 TRBD1 - TRBV5-1 TGCGCCAGCAGCTCTTCGACAGGGGAACAGCCCCAGCATTTT CASSSSTGEQPQHF
TRBJ2-5 - - TRBV5-1 TGCGCCAGCAGCGCCAACAGGGGTGGGGGGGAGACCCAGTACTTC CASSANRGGGETQYF
TRBJ1-1 - few TRBV14 TGTGCCAGCAGCTCGCGGGGTGACAGTCGTAATCCCACTGAAGCTTTCTTT CASSSRGDSRNPTEAFF
TRBJ2-1 - - TRBV7-3 TGTGCCAGCAGCCGCGACAGAAACAATGAGCAGTTCTTC CASSRDRNNEQFF
TRBJ2-7 TRBD1 few TRBV15 TGTGCCACCAGCAGAGATCGACAGGGCCCTCGCGAGCAGTACTTC CATSRDRQGPREQYF
TRBJ2-2 TRBD2 - TRBV4-1 TGCGCCAGCAGCCAAGACGGGGGGGTCAGAAACACCGGGGAGCTGTTTTTT CASSQDGGVRNTGELFF
TRBJ2-7 - - TRBV9 TGTGCCAACAGCGGTCGACTAGGCGAGGGATACGAGCAGTACTTC CANSGRLGEGYEQYF
TRBJ2-4 TRBD1 - TRBV7-3 TGTGCCAGCAGCTTGACAGGGCCTATAAACATTCAGTACTTC CASSLTGPINIQYF
TRBJ1-1 TRBD1 few TRBV7-2 TGTGCCAGCAGCTTGGGACAGCCGGGGAACACTGAAGCTTTCTTT CASSLGQPGNTEAFF
TRBJ2-1 TRBD1 - TRBV7-9 TGTGCCAGCAGCTTGAGAACAGGGGGTTTCAATGAGCAGTTCTTC CASSLRTGGFNEQFF
TRBJ2-5 - - TRBV23-1 TGCGCCAGCAGTCAGCCGGGCTTGGGGGGACGACAAGAGACCCAGTACTTC CASSQPGLGGRQETQYF
TRBJ2-3 TRBD2 - TRBV5-5 TGTGCCAGCAGCCCTAGCGGGGGGGCATCAGATACGCAGTATTTT CASSPSGGASDTQYF
TRBJ2-7 - - TRBV11-2 TGTGCCAGCAGCTTAGTTTCTCAGGGGGGCGCATCGTACGAGCAGTACTTC CASSLVSQGGASYEQYF
TRBJ1-3 - - TRBV7-9 TGTGCCAGCAGCCGAATGGGACAATCTGGAAACACCATATATTTT CASSRMGQSGNTIYF
TRBJ2-7 - - TRBV9 TGTGCCAGCAGCGTAGTGGCTAGTGGTCACGAGCAGTACTTC CASSVVASGHEQYF
TRBJ2-3 TRBD2 - TRBV25-1 TGTGCCAGCAGTGCAACCGGGACTAGCTCAAGACGTGGGCAGTATTTT CASSATGTSSRRGQYF